This T cell receptor beta chain derives from a study of T cell repertoires and leukemia-associated antigens (dated by TCRdb to between 2018 and 2021). Regarding the complete study: About 5.1 to 7 million read pairs and roughly 3 to 5.0 million effective reads were obtained per sample, with 16 million or so effective reads obtained overall. The study aimed to identify which antigen a TCR Vbeta21 clone previously found in CML patients recognizes, using in vitro peptide stimulation of healthy T cells.

Total RNA was extracted from the cultured T cells using TRIzol reagent. TCRbeta libraries were amplified from RNA using 5' rapid amplification of cDNA ends (5'RACE). Before sequencing, library concentration and integrity were assessed using Qubit, an Agilent instrument, and quantitative PCR. Qualified libraries were sequenced on Illumina HiSeq or MiSeq by a commercial service provider. In the paper's pipeline: MiXCR version 1.8.2 was used to identify TCR sequences in each sample. To qualify, a clone needed a CDR3 longer than four amino acids, an in-frame nucleotide length, and no stop codon. A read containing the complete CDR3 structure was counted as an effective read. Validation of expanded clones was performed by RT-PCR with 24 Vbeta primers, GeneScan spectratyping, and Sanger sequencing. TCRdb reprocessed the public reads (quality trimming at Q25 with fastp, clone calling with MiXCR) and kept in-frame beta chains. Entries that share a CDR3 protein sequence are merged under the most common genes and DNA. V and J calls and clone size were set by TCRdb, not the authors. Within this sample are 8,000 to 10,000 distinct CDR3 sequences, with roughly 43% of them counted one time only. The ten biggest clones cover about 50% of the sample.

CD3+ T cells were initially rested overnight at 2.5 million cells/mL in RPMI 1640 lacking fetal bovine serum. CD3+ T cells were isolated from PBMCs with MACS immunomagnetic beads following the manufacturer's instructions. Results and caveats for the whole study, not just this receptor: Across the four groups, there were no significant differences in the numbers of Vbeta genes (roughly 58), Jbeta genes (over twelve), VDJ rearrangements, or unique CDR3s. Antigen specificity and function of the expanded clones were not tested directly and required further investigation.

Taken from the germline V gene, the CDR1 and CDR2 loops are MNHEY and SVGEGT. The CDR3 goes from the cysteine to the phenylalanine over 14 residues. This entry keeps only the CDR3 DNA: 42 bases, framed from base 1. V and J are trimmed by 6 bases and 4 bases, and the gene matches miss 7 bases of the junction. This clonotype was detected a few times. What antigen it recognizes has not been identified. No qualities accompany the bases; no much larger clone lies one base away. The sequencing sample was made of CD3+ T cells sorted from blood and cultured. The TCR comes from a female donor in good health. Recombination joined TRBV6-2 or TRBV6-3 with TRBJ1-2; TRBD1 agrees with 8 junctional bases. In nucleotides, the sequence is TGTGCCAGCAGAAAAGGACAGGGCGTCTATGGCTACACCTTC. Its amino acids are CASRKGQGVYGYTF.